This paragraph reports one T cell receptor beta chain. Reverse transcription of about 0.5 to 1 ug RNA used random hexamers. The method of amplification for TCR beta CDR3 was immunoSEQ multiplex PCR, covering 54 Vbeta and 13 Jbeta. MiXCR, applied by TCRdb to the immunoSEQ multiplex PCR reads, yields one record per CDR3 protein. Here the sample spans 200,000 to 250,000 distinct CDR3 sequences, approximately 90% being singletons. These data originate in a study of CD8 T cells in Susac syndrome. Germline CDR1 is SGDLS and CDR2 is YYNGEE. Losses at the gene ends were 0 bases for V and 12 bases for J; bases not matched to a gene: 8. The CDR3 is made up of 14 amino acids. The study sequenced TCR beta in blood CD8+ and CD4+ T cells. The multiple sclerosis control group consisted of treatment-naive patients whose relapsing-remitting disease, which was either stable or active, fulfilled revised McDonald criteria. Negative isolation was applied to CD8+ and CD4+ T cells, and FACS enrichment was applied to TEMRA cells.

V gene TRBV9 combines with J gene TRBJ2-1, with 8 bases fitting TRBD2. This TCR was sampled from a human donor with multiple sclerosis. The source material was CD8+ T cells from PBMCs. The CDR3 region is CASSVAGGAFGQFF. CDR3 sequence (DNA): TGTGCCAGCAGCGTAGCCGGGGGGGCCTTCGGGCAGTTCTTC.